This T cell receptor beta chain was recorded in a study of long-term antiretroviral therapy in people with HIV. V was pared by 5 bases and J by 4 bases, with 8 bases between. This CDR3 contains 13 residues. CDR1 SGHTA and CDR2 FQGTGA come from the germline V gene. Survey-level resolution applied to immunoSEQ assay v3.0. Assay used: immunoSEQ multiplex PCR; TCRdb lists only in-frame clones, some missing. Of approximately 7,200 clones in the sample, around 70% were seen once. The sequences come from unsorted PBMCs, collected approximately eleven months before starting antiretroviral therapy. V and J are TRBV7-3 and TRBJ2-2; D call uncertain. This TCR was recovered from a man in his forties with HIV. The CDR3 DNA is TGTGCCAGCAGCCAGATGGGCACCGGGGAGCTGTTTTTT. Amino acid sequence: CASSQMGTGELFF.